The present entry profiles one TCR beta chain with its context. This clonotype was counted at least ten times. Its antigen has not been determined. Per-nucleotide qualities are absent, and no much larger clonotype sits a single base away. According to the study, the label for this sample's time point signals: pre-pandemic baseline sample and day 111 after first positive SARS-CoV-2 test. Trimming leaves V shorter by 4 bases and J shorter by 3 bases, with the junction holding 4 bases beyond the gene matches. The germline V gene (reference sequence) specifies DFQATT as CDR1 and SNEGSKA as CDR2. From the cysteine through the phenylalanine, the CDR3 covers 13 amino acids. Only CDR3 DNA remains: 39 bases, in frame from the first base. This sample stems from a study of kidney transplant recipient with SARS-CoV-2 infection (dated by TCRdb to 2020 to 2022). The listed sequencing device is Illumina MiSeq. Profiling of the peripheral T cell repertoire targeted human TCRbeta genes. Per the authors' processing: Beta-binomial modelling was applied to test for differential clonotype abundance so that variability over time was accounted for. Clonotypes that had expanded were screened against the ImmuneCODE reference database of SARS-CoV-2-associated TCRs and mapped onto regions of the viral genome. Further repertoire analyses covered TRBV gene usage, CDR3 length, CDR3 amino acid overlap between time points, clonotype abundance distributions and Jaccard similarity. TCRdb applied fastp at Q25 and MiXCR to the public reads, then kept only in-frame beta chains. Each CDR3 protein appears once, grouped with its most common genes and DNA. These V and J calls rely on TCRdb rather than the paper's analysis. Here the sample has under 250,000 distinct CDR3 sequences; under 35% occur a single time. The ten largest clones represent nearly 7.5% of the sample.

The sample here was a blood sample, taken at baseline and between days 110 and 120 from a kidney transplant recipient. The rearrangement joined TRBV20-1 to TRBJ1-1, with 8 junctional bases fitting TRBD1. The TCR comes from a male patient in his thirties who had COVID-19 and was a kidney transplant recipient. It is possible that, after a transplant, some T cells come from the graft donor. The CDR3 here reads CSAKQGEHTEAFF. In nucleotides, the sequence is TGCAGTGCTAAACAGGGGGAACACACTGAAGCTTTCTTT.